The clone carrying this T cell receptor beta chain has just a few counts. The antigen is unknown. This sample was included in a study of CD8 T cells in ankylosing spondylitis. General study findings and limits: There was a TCR beta motif, made of fewer than 10 highly homologous variants, that appeared characteristic of ankylosing spondylitis blood. Earlier authors reported some of these motif variants in reactive arthritis synovial fluid and blood. The authors found the disease-linked clones to be CD8+ and relatively rare in peripheral blood.

Scientists made TCR beta libraries using quantitative 5'-RACE with molecular barcodes. TCRdb itself ran the 5' RACE reads through MiXCR, one entry per CDR3 protein. The sample contains 350,000 to 400,000 distinct CDR3 sequences, roughly 20% of which appear only once. CDR3 length equals 18 residues. Germline CDR1 reads LNHNV; CDR2 reads YYDKDF (reference sequence). Trimming removed 5 bases at V and 2 bases at J, with 22 bases between. The sample was blood, either unsorted or a sorted T cell fraction (not recorded which). The clonotype originates from a male donor with ankylosing spondylitis or in good health (not recorded which). This chain connects TRBV15 to TRBJ2-1; tentatively, D is TRBD1 or TRBD2 (5 bases each). CDR3 DNA: TGTGCCACCAGCCGTATCCCACCCAAGAGGGGCCCCTACAATGAGCAGTTCTTC. The encoded protein is CATSRIPPKRGPYNEQFF.